One and the same sample provided the 28 T cell receptor beta chains below, sequenced in a study of blood T cell repertoires in COVID-19. Repertoires were generated with immunoSEQ multiplex PCR, while TCRdb's copy carries only in-frame clones and drops some. The table lists some 90,000 clones, around 88% of them singletons. Sequenced input: peripheral blood. The receptors were sampled from a human donor in a cohort sampled during active COVID-19.

This sequence joins TRBV9 and TRBJ2-7, with D possibly matching TRBD2 (6 bases). The CDR3 covers 13 residues. Trimming pared 3 bases from V and 6 bases from J, leaving 13 bases between. CDR1 and CDR2 from the germline V gene are SGDLS and YYNGEE. Here the CDR3 reads CASSDGGFSEQYF. CDR3 nucleotide sequence: TGTGCCAGCAGCGATGGGGGGTTCTCCGAGCAGTACTTC.

The chain is built from TRBV11-2 and TRBJ1-2; no clear D. Per the germline V gene, CDR1 is SGHAT and CDR2 is FQNNGV. The CDR3 runs to 12 residues. V lost 2 bases and J lost 8, with 9 bases in between. The DNA for the CDR3 is TGTGCCAGCAGCTTATGGGGAGGAGGCTACACCTTC. Its translation is CASSLWGGGYTF.

V gene TRBV5-1 combines with J gene TRBJ1-1, with a possible D match to TRBD1 (6 bases). The V end lost 3 bases, the J end lost 8 bases, and 14 bases lay between the germline ends. CDR3 size: 13 residues. In germline, CDR1 is SGHRS, CDR2 YFSETQ. The CDR3 is CASSWGGQIEAFF. In nucleotides, the CDR3 is TGCGCCAGCAGCTGGGGGGGACAAATAGAAGCTTTCTTT.

This clone was counted only a few times. The chain couples TRBV11-2 to TRBJ2-2; 9 bases agree with TRBD2. V shed 1 base and J 4 bases; nucleotides not matched to a gene: 4. Germline lookup yields CDR1 SGHAT and CDR2 FQNNGV. There are 16 residues in the CDR3. The CDR3 bases are TGTGCCAGCAGCTTAGTTCTAGCGGGGTTCACCGGGGAGCTGTTTTTT. Translated: CASSLVLAGFTGELFF. Filled out from reference TRBV11-2 and TRBJ2-2, the complete variable domain reads EAGVAQSPRYKIIEKRQSVAFWCNPISGHATLYWYQQILGQGPKLLIQFQNNGVVDDSQLPKDRFSAERLKGVDSTLKIQPAKLEDSAVYLCASSLVLAGFTGELFFGEGSRLTVL.

The table lists this clone with a few counts. The J gene is TRBJ2-5, the V gene TRBV5-6, with 9 bases lining up with TRBD2. The CDR3 is 16 residues long. V was clipped by 4 bases and J by 4 bases; unmatched bases: 11. Germline CDR1 and CDR2: SGHDT and YYEEEE. Here the CDR3 reads CASSPPWRGGPETQYF. CDR3 sequence (DNA): TGTGCCAGCAGCCCCCCCTGGCGGGGGGGCCCAGAGACCCAGTACTTC.

The chain employs TRBV11-3 and TRBJ2-5; TRBD2 matches 13 bases. The CDR3 contains 15 residues. Losses at the gene ends were 5 bases for V and 5 bases for J; bases not matched to a gene: 5. The V gene's germline CDR1 is SGHNT and CDR2 YENEEA. DNA of the CDR3: TGTGCCAGCAGCCTTGGACTAGCGGGAGACGAGACCCAGTACTTC. It encodes CASSLGLAGDETQYF.

The gene calls are TRBV27 and TRBJ2-1; 10 bases match TRBD1. Germline V gives CDR1 MNHEY, CDR2 SMNVEV (reference sequence). The CDR3 consists of 15 residues. V lost 0 bases and J lost 6; bases outside the gene matches: 2. The CDR3 reads CASSLSGTGANEQFF. The CDR3, as DNA: TGTGCCAGCAGTTTATCCGGGACAGGGGCCAATGAGCAGTTCTTC.

In this sample, this clone turned up a few times. The V and J genes are TRBV5-4 and TRBJ2-5; unclear D gene. The CDR3 spans 14 residues. In germline, CDR1 is SGHNT, CDR2 YYREEE (reference sequence). V lost 3 bases and J lost 5, with 14 bases in between. The CDR3 bases are TGTGCCAGCAGCTCACGACCAGCCGGGGAGACCCAGTACTTC. Its protein is CASSSRPAGETQYF.

The table lists this clone with a count of one. J is TRBJ1-3 and V is TRBV18; D is uncertain. The CDR3 has 14 residues. V dropped 2 bases and J dropped 8 bases, with 13 bases sitting between them. CDR1 is KGHSH, CDR2 LQKENI, per germline. In nucleotides, the CDR3 is TGTGCCAGCTCACCATTATCGGTTCAAGACACCATATATTTT. It codes for CASSPLSVQDTIYF.

This chain links TRBV18 with TRBJ1-1; no firm D call. V lost 3 bases and J 4 bases, leaving 12 bases between the germline ends. The V gene's germline CDR1 is KGHSH and CDR2 LQKENI. The CDR3 is made up of 14 amino acids. CDR3 protein: CASSPVGTFTEAFF. In nucleotides, the CDR3 is TGTGCCAGCTCACCCGTCGGTACGTTCACTGAAGCTTTCTTT.

V is TRBV20-1 and J is TRBJ2-1; 7 nucleotides agree with TRBD2. Germline V lookup: CDR1 DFQATT, CDR2 SNEGSKA (reference sequence). Germline trimming cut 3 bases from V and 4 bases from J; bases unmatched to any gene: 6. The CDR3 is made up of 14 amino acids. CDR3 sequence reads: CSASIQRGYNEQFF. CDR3 nucleotide sequence: TGCAGTGCTAGTATCCAGCGGGGATACAATGAGCAGTTCTTC.

The chain recombines TRBV7-2 with TRBJ1-1; TRBD1 matches at 8 bases. CDR3 length: 14 amino acids. From germline, CDR1 is SGHTA and CDR2 FQGNSA. The J segment lost 4 bases and the V segment lost 5 bases, leaving 6 bases of the junction unmatched. The CDR3 nucleotides read TGTGCCAGCAGCGGACGGACAGGGAGCACTGAAGCTTTCTTT. Protein product: CASSGRTGSTEAFF.

The chain links TRBV11-2 to TRBJ2-7; 8 positions match TRBD1. Germline V gene data show CDR1 as SGHAT and CDR2 as FQNNGV. V lost 5 bases, J lost 6 bases, and 3 bases stayed unmatched. The CDR3 runs to 12 residues. For the CDR3, the DNA is TGTGCCAGCAGCCGAGACAGGGGCGAGCAGTACTTC. Translated: CASSRDRGEQYF.

V is TRBV5-1 and J is TRBJ2-6; 7 bases align to TRBD1. Germline values: CDR1 SGHRS, CDR2 YFSETQ. The junction had 5 bases not matched to a gene; V was cut back by 4 bases and J by 4 bases. There are 15 residues in the CDR3. The CDR3 DNA is TGCGCCAGCAGCAACACAGGGGTGGGGGCCAACGTCCTGACTTTC. This translates into CASSNTGVGANVLTF.

This chain connects TRBV7-2 to TRBJ1-2; D possibly corresponds to TRBD1 (5 bases). Germline CDR1 is SGHTA and CDR2 is FQGNSA. V gave up 1 base and J gave up 4 bases, with 10 bases separating them. There are 14 residues in the CDR3. The DNA for the CDR3 is TGTGCCAGCAGCTTAGGCGGTCAGGGCTATGGCTACACCTTC. It yields the protein CASSLGGQGYGYTF.

V is TRBV19 and J is TRBJ2-2, with 8 nucleotides matching TRBD1. V trimming: 5 bases; J trimming: 4 bases; junction bases outside the gene matches: 6. Germline CDR1 is LNHDA and CDR2 is SQIVND (reference sequence). This CDR3 contains 15 residues. This chain's CDR3 is CASSQDRAGTGELFF. CDR3 nucleotide sequence: TGTGCCAGTAGTCAGGACAGGGCGGGCACCGGGGAGCTGTTTTTT.

The chain recombines TRBV5-1 with TRBJ1-6, with 7 bases fitting TRBD1. V lost 5 bases, J lost 7 bases, and 9 bases stayed unmatched. CDR3 length: 15 residues. Germline-derived CDR1 and CDR2 are SGHRS and YFSETQ. DNA for the CDR3: TGCGCCAGCAGACCAACCGGGACAGCAAATTCACCCCTCCACTTT. Translating it yields CASRPTGTANSPLHF.

J is TRBJ2-7 and V is TRBV4-3; D not resolved. Germline CDR1 is LGHNA and CDR2 is YSLEER. The CDR3 spans 14 residues. V dropped 0 bases and J dropped 6 bases, with 12 bases sitting between them. CDR3 in amino acids: CASSQDGLPSEQYF. CDR3 nucleotide sequence: TGCGCCAGCAGCCAAGATGGGCTGCCATCCGAGCAGTACTTC.

The CDR3 sequence: CASSQRDSGNTIYF. The CDR3 nucleotides read TGTGCCAGCAGCCAGCGGGATAGCGGAAACACCATATATTTT. The chain has TRBV3-1 (or the pseudogene TRBV3-2) and TRBJ1-3, with D uncertain. Trimming shortened V by 3 bases and J by 4 bases, and 10 bases separated the two germline ends. Germline V gene data show CDR1 as LGHDT and CDR2 as YNNKEL (reference sequence). CDR3 size: 14 residues.

This clone showed up just a few times. The chain is built from TRBV7-9 and TRBJ2-2; tentative D call: TRBD2 (5 bases). There are 15 residues in the CDR3. Per germline, CDR1 SEHNR and CDR2 FQNEAQ (reference sequence). V dropped 2 bases and J dropped 0 bases, with 7 bases sitting between them. The CDR3 bases are TGTGCCAGCAGCTTAAGGACTTCGAACACCGGGGAGCTGTTTTTT. It codes for CASSLRTSNTGELFF.

This clone occurred a few times. The chain couples TRBV7-5 to TRBJ1-5; the tabulated D call, TRBD1, remains unverified against the DNA. TRBV7-5 is a recognized pseudogene. This CDR3 is built from 14 residues. CDR3 protein: CARSLSRGNQPQHF. For the CDR3, the DNA is TGTGCCAGAAGCTTATCCAGGGGCAATCAGCCCCAGCATTTT.

CDR3: CASSVRGSPNEQFF. The CDR3 region has the DNA TGTGCCAGTAGTGTTCGAGGGAGTCCCAATGAGCAGTTCTTC. The rearrangement links TRBV19 to TRBJ2-1; TRBD2 might be the D (5 bases). The CDR3 extends over 14 amino acids. V lost 5 bases, J lost 6 bases, and 14 bases lay in between. Germline V lookup: CDR1 LNHDA, CDR2 SQIVND (reference sequence). Complete variable domain (other parts from reference TRBV19 and TRBJ2-1): DGGITQSPKYLFRKEGQNVTLSCEQNLNHDAMYWYRQDPGQGLRLIYYSQIVNDFQKGDIAEGYSVSREKKESFPLTVTSAQKNPTAFYLCASSVRGSPNEQFFGPGTRLTVL.

This clone is a singleton in its sample. The rearrangement links TRBV19 to TRBJ1-2; 9 bases align to TRBD1. Germline assignment: CDR1 LNHDA and CDR2 SQIVND (reference sequence). The CDR3 contains 16 residues. Germline trimming cut 5 bases from V and 4 bases from J; bases unmatched to any gene: 11. As DNA, the CDR3 is TGTGCCAGTAGTTTGGGACAGGGCAGACTGAGCTATGGCTACACCTTC. This codes for CASSLGQGRLSYGYTF. The full variable domain, rest sourced from reference TRBV19 and TRBJ1-2, is DGGITQSPKYLFRKEGQNVTLSCEQNLNHDAMYWYRQDPGQGLRLIYYSQIVNDFQKGDIAEGYSVSREKKESFPLTVTSAQKNPTAFYLCASSLGQGRLSYGYTFGSGTRLTVV.

On this clone itself: The sample has other DNA sequences that encode this CDR3 too. The chain recombines TRBV7-9 with TRBJ2-3, with 13 bases identical to TRBD2. This CDR3 contains 16 residues. Germline V gives CDR1 SEHNR, CDR2 FQNEAQ (reference sequence). Germline trimming cut 5 bases from V and 2 bases from J; bases unmatched to any gene: 4. The CDR3 loop is CASSLGLAGATDTQYF. In nucleotides, the CDR3 is TGTGCCAGCAGCCTCGGACTAGCGGGGGCCACAGATACGCAGTATTTT.

V gene TRBV5-6 combines with J gene TRBJ1-2, with 7 bases aligning to TRBD1. From germline, CDR1 is SGHDT and CDR2 YYEEEE. CDR3 length: 13 amino acids. J gave up 5 bases and V 6 bases, and 7 bases lay outside the gene matches. In DNA, the CDR3 is TGTGCCAGCACCCCGACAGGGACTTATGGCTACACCTTC. Translated, it gives CASTPTGTYGYTF. The full variable domain, with the rest looked up from reference TRBV5-6 and TRBJ1-2, is DAGVTQSPTHLIKTRGQQVTLRCSPKSGHDTVSWYQQALGQGPQFIFQYYEEEERQRGNFPDRFSGHQFPNYSSELNVNALLLGDSALYLCASTPTGTYGYTFGSGTRLTVV.

The rearrangement joins TRBV28 to TRBJ2-3; 8 nucleotides match TRBD2. The V gene end was trimmed by 5 bases and the J gene end by 6 bases; junction bases not matched to a gene: 4. CDR3 length equals 13 residues. Germline V gene sequence: CDR1 MDHEN, CDR2 SYDVKM. CDR3 protein: CASSGTRGDTQYF. Here the CDR3 DNA reads TGTGCCAGCAGTGGGACTAGGGGGGATACGCAGTATTTT.

This clone was detected once. The rearrangement uses TRBV6-1 and TRBJ2-3, with 7 bases fitting TRBD2. The CDR3 loop spans 16 amino acids. Germline assignment: CDR1 MNHNS and CDR2 SASEGT. Losses at the gene ends were 4 bases for V and 0 bases for J; bases not matched to a gene: 7. CDR3 region: CASSGLAGTSTDTQYF. For the CDR3, the DNA is TGTGCCAGCAGTGGCTTAGCGGGCACTAGCACAGATACGCAGTATTTT.

This chain joins TRBV2 and TRBJ1-1; D unclear. The CDR3 extends over 13 amino acids. V was pared by 4 bases and J by 4 bases, with 10 bases between. Germline-derived CDR1 and CDR2 are SNHLY and FYNNEI. The CDR3 loop reads CASSVGLRTEAFF. Here the CDR3 DNA reads TGTGCCAGCAGTGTGGGCTTACGCACTGAAGCTTTCTTT. Variable domain in full (rest from reference TRBV2 and TRBJ1-1): EPEVTQTPSHQVTQMGQEVILRCVPISNHLYFYWYRQILGQKVEFLVSFYNNEISEKSEIFDDQFSVERPDGSNFTLKIRSTKLEDSAMYFCASSVGLRTEAFFGQGTRLTVV.